The 10 T cell receptor beta chains given below trace back to one sample, sequenced in a study of blood T cell repertoires in COVID-19. Assay used: immunoSEQ multiplex PCR; TCRdb lists only in-frame clones, some missing. The profile shows 200,000 to 250,000 clones, roughly four fifths of them singletons. Sequencing was carried out using peripheral blood. Receptor source: a woman in her thirties or forties with acute or convalescent COVID-19.

The chain recombines TRBV29-1 with TRBJ1-1; D is unresolved. The CDR3 loop spans 12 amino acids. Per the germline V gene, CDR1 is SQVTM and CDR2 is ANQGSEA. V dropped 8 bases and J dropped 0 bases, with 10 bases sitting between them. The CDR3 sequence: CSRLVMNTEAFF. DNA for the CDR3: TGCAGCCGATTAGTCATGAACACTGAAGCTTTCTTT.

This chain links TRBV11-1 with TRBJ2-7; the D gene is possibly TRBD1 (5 bases). This CDR3 spans 13 amino acids. Per germline, CDR1 SGHAT and CDR2 FQDESV (reference sequence). V was shortened by 7 bases and J by 0 bases, with 10 bases between the two germline ends. The CDR3: CASTGQSSYEQYF. CDR3 coding DNA: TGTGCCAGCACAGGACAAAGCTCCTACGAGCAGTACTTC.

The chain joins TRBV6-5 to TRBJ2-7, with D hard to call. Germline loops: CDR1 MNHEY, CDR2 SVGAGI. The CDR3 has 14 amino acids. Trimming pared 5 bases from V and 7 bases from J, leaving 18 bases between. The CDR3: CASSRTEILREQYF. CDR3 DNA: TGTGCCAGCAGTAGAACAGAGATTCTACGGGAGCAGTACTTC.

V usage is TRBV6-1 and J usage is TRBJ2-1; D is unclear. The CDR3 is made up of 12 amino acids. Trimming pared 2 bases from V and 5 bases from J, leaving 4 bases between. Germline V gene sequence: CDR1 MNHNS, CDR2 SASEGT. CDR3 residues: CASSELNNEQFF. CDR3 DNA: TGTGCCAGCAGTGAATTAAACAATGAGCAGTTCTTC.

The CDR3 spells CASSWDSTNTGELFF. The CDR3 DNA is TGTGCCAGCAGCTGGGACAGCACGAACACCGGGGAGCTGTTTTTT. J is TRBJ2-2 and V is TRBV7-2, with 7 bases fitting TRBD1. Per the germline V gene, CDR1 is SGHTA and CDR2 is FQGNSA. CDR3 length: 15 residues. Unmatched junction bases numbered 2, after V lost 4 bases and J lost 0 bases.

V gene TRBV2 combines with J gene TRBJ1-2; TRBD1 aligns across 7 bases. V lost 8 bases to trimming and J lost 4 bases; unmatched junction nucleotides: 13. CDR3 length: 15 amino acids. Germline CDR1 and CDR2: SNHLY and FYNNEI. CDR3 region: CASRFLAGGAYGYTF. The CDR3 DNA sequence: TGTGCCAGCCGGTTTCTGGCAGGGGGTGCCTATGGCTACACCTTC. The whole variable domain, remainder taken from reference TRBV2 and TRBJ1-2, is EPEVTQTPSHQVTQMGQEVILRCVPISNHLYFYWYRQILGQKVEFLVSFYNNEISEKSEIFDDQFSVERPDGSNFTLKIRSTKLEDSAMYFCASRFLAGGAYGYTFGSGTRLTVV.

The chain is built from TRBV11-2 and TRBJ1-6; D possibly corresponds to TRBD1 (6 bases). This CDR3 has 15 amino acids. V was pared by 6 bases and J by 5 bases, with 14 bases between. CDR1 is SGHAT, CDR2 FQNNGV, per germline. CDR3 protein: CASSSRAGDNSPLHF. The CDR3 coding sequence is TGTGCCAGCAGTTCCAGGGCAGGGGATAATTCACCCCTCCACTTT.

The genes are TRBV5-1 and TRBJ2-2, with 12 bases that match TRBD2. Trimming cost V 0 bases and J 3 bases; bases outside gene matches: 9. CDR3 length equals 19 residues. Germline values: CDR1 SGHRS, CDR2 YFSETQ. The CDR3 loop is CASSLARLAGGPDTGELFF. CDR3 coding DNA: TGCGCCAGCAGCTTGGCCCGGCTAGCGGGGGGGCCGGACACCGGGGAGCTGTTTTTT.

The chain recombines TRBV9 with TRBJ2-7; 14 nucleotides agree with TRBD2. Trimming at V came to 3 bases and at J to 5 bases, leaving 7 bases not matched to a gene. This CDR3 is built from 16 residues. The germline V gene encodes CDR1 SGDLS and CDR2 YYNGEE. CDR3 in DNA: TGTGCCAGCAGCGCCGGACTAGCGGGAGGACGGAACGAGCAGTACTTC. It is translated as CASSAGLAGGRNEQYF.

The chain employs TRBV27 and TRBJ2-7; possible D gene TRBD1, 7 bases. Deletions cut 8 bases from V and 1 base from J, with 12 bases between. Per germline, CDR1 MNHEY and CDR2 SMNVEV (reference sequence). This CDR3 spans 13 amino acids. DNA of the CDR3: TGTGCCAGCCGACCAGGGGGGTCCTACGAGCAGTACTTC. Translation: CASRPGGSYEQYF.